This TCR beta chain was profiled in a study of immune characterization of retroperitoneal liposarcoma. This clonotype has just a few counts. CDR3 length: 15 amino acids. Germline CDR1 and CDR2: MNHNS and SASEGT. TCRdb itself ran the PCR reads through MiXCR, one entry per CDR3 protein. The profile shows 1,500 to 2,000 distinct CDR3 sequences, about 39% of them singletons. The rearrangement joins TRBV6-1 to TRBJ2-1; D gene uncertain. TRBJ2-7 matches the DNA end more closely, so the J call is doubtful. The sample comprised tumor tissue. The sequence derives from a female donor with retroperitoneal liposarcoma. CDR3: CASSETWQSYNEQYF. The CDR3 DNA reads TGTGCCAGCAGTGAAACATGGCAGTCCTACAATGAGCAGTACTTC.